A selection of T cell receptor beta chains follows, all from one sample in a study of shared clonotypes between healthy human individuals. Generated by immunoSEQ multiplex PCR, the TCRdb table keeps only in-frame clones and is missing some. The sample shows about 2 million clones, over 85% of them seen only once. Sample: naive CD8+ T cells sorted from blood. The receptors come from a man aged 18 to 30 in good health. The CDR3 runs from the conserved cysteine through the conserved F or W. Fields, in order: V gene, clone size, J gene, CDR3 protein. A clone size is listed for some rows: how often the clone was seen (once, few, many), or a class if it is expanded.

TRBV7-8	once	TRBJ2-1	CASSLNGRQYNEQFF
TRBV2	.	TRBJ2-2	CASLLSGGELFF
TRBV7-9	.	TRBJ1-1	CASSARTGPNTEAFF
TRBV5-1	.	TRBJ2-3	CASSQHRDRVTDTQYF
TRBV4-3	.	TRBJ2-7	CASSQEREAFSYEQYF
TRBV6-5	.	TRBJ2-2	CASSYSRDSYTGELFF
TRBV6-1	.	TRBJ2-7	CASLGLAGESYEQYF
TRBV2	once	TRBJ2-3	CASSLTGTGYTDTQYF
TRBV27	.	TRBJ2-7	CASSFRADYEQYF
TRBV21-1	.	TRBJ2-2	CASSNLRGTANTGELFF
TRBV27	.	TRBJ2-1	CASSPGTSGGDNEQFF
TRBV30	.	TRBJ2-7	CAWARRGLAEQYF
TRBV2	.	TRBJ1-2	CASSEGQPNNYGYTF
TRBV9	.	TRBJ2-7	CASSIEGQGPYEQYF
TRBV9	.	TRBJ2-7	CASSVGGPTYEQYF
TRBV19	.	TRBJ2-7	CASSGGQGGYEQYF
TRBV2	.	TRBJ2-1	CASSDFSGGVGNEQFF
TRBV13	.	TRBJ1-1	CASSSTGVRSTEAFF
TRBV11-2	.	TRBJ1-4	CASSSTGLVEKLFF
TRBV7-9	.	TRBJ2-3	CASSLVVGGTDTQYF
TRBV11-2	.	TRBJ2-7	CASSLREGQIYEQYF
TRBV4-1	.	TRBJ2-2	CASSQEGGGAGELFF
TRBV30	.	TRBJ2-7	CAWSSESYEQYF
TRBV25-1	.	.	CASSDAGTGNHEQYF
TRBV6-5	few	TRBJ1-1	CASNTGQGEAFF
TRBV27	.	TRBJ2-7	CASSFLNKVHEQYF
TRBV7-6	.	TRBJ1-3	CASSPGTGRTGNTIYF
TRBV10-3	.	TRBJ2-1	CAISESGSSYNEQFF
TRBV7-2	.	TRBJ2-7	CASSPLGPTYEQYF
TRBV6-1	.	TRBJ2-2	CASSGLRGLMNTGELFF
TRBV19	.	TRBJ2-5	CASSIGRTGGAETQYF
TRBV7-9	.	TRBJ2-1	CASSGTGLAGFEQFF
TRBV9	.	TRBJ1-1	CASSVGVDTEAFF
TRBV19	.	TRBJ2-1	CASSLTITALNEQFF
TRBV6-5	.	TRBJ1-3	CAGRQSSGNTIYF
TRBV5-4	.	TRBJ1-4	CASSSGTGVGEKLFF
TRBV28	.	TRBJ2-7	CASSSRESSYEQYF
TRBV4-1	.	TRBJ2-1	CASSQDGGQGNEQFF
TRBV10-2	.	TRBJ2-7	CASSEGTGGDEQYF
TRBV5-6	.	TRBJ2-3	CASSFMFLTDTQYF
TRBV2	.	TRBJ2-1	CASSEGQGARVEQFF
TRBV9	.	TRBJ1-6	CASSVGGWDYNSPLHF
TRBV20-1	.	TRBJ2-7	CSARREDEQYF
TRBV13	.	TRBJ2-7	CASSLGLDEQYF
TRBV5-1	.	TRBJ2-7	CASSLQDTYEQYF